The 27 T cell receptor beta chains below were found in one sample sequenced in a study of regulatory T cells in long-lasting Graves disease. The time point: persistent/refractory GD, antithyroid drugs over 5 years with positive TRAb. Isolated PBMC RNA provided the starting material for the TCR library. Arm-PCR with iRepertoire HTBI primers amplified the CDR3 regions for these TCR beta libraries. TCRdb redid the calling of the multiplex PCR reads with MiXCR, one entry per CDR3 protein. This table holds a few hundred thousand distinct CDR3 sequences, roughly a quarter found once. The material sequenced was peripheral blood mononuclear cells (PBMCs), taken when the disease was refractory, from a patient treated with antithyroid drugs. The origin of the receptors is a female donor with Graves disease.

The V call is TRBV6-2 or TRBV6-3, the J call TRBJ2-7; 7 positions match TRBD2. Germline CDR1 reads MNHEY; CDR2 reads SVGEGT. CDR3 length equals 16 residues. Germline trimming cut 5 bases from V and 4 bases from J; bases unmatched to any gene: 14. The CDR3 region is CASSTLEEREIYEQYF. The CDR3 coding sequence is TGTGCCAGCAGTACCCTCGAGGAGCGGGAAATATACGAGCAGTACTTC.

This clonotype was picked up a small number of times. The genes are TRBV7-2 and TRBJ2-1; 15 nucleotides agree with TRBD2. The junction had 8 bases not matched to a gene; V was cut back by 5 bases and J by 9 bases. Germline-derived CDR1 and CDR2 are SGHTA and FQGNSA. This CDR3 has 16 residues. CDR3 sequence: CASSPRGTSGRSEQFF. CDR3 coding DNA: TGTGCCAGCAGCCCCAGGGGGACTAGCGGGAGGAGTGAGCAGTTCTTC. The full variable domain, completed using reference TRBV7-2 and TRBJ2-1, is GAGVSQSPSNKVTEKGKDVELRCDPISGHTALYWYRQSLGQGLEFLIYFQGNSAPDKSGLPSDRFSAERTGGSVSTLTIQRTQQEDSAVYLCASSPRGTSGRSEQFFGPGTRLTVL.

Turning to this clonotype: This may arise from a read error, as a much more abundant clone is one base away. The chain has TRBV2 and TRBJ1-1, with D perhaps matching TRBD1 (5 bases). CDR1 is SNHLY, CDR2 FYNNEI, per germline. CDR3 length: 13 amino acids. The CDR3 is CVSSADSYTEAFF. The CDR3 nucleotides are TGTGTCAGCAGTGCAGACAGCTACACTGAAGCTTTCTTT.

This sequence joins TRBV2 and TRBJ2-3; D might be TRBD1 (6 bases). The CDR3 covers 13 residues. The ends were cut back, 8 bases at V and 5 bases at J, with 14 bases in the middle. Germline CDR1 SNHLY, CDR2 FYNNEI. The CDR3 DNA reads as TGTGCCAGCCGTGCCCCAGGGGAAGATACGCAGTATTTT. Translated: CASRAPGEDTQYF.

The J gene is TRBJ1-5, the V gene TRBV6-2 or TRBV6-3, with unresolved D. Germline V CDR1 and CDR2: MNHEY, SVGEGT. V was trimmed by 2 bases and J by 7 bases, leaving 12 bases between them. The CDR3 is made up of 14 amino acids. CDR3 nucleotides: TGTGCCAGCAGTTACCGGGAGGGAAGGCAGCCCCAGCATTTT. Protein: CASSYREGRQPQHF.

This clonotype was seen a few times. The V and J genes are TRBV12-3 or TRBV12-4 and TRBJ2-1, with 9 bases identical to TRBD2. This CDR3 is built from 17 residues. The ends lost 6 bases at V and 7 bases at J; junction bases unmatched: 16. As DNA, the CDR3 is TGTGCCAGCAGCTCCCGCGGCGGGAGGGCCGTTGAGAATGAGCAGTTCTTC. This translates into CASSSRGGRAVENEQFF.

The J gene is TRBJ1-5, the V gene TRBV19; 7 bases align to TRBD1. The V segment lost 2 bases and the J segment 5 bases; nucleotides outside the gene matches: 6. In germline, CDR1 is LNHDA, CDR2 SQIVND (reference sequence). CDR3 length equals 15 residues. CDR3 sequence (DNA): TGTGCCAGTAGTATAAGTCAGGGGGGATATCAGCCCCAGCATTTT. It encodes CASSISQGGYQPQHF. The complete variable domain, with remaining parts taken from reference TRBV19 and TRBJ1-5, reads DGGITQSPKYLFRKEGQNVTLSCEQNLNHDAMYWYRQDPGQGLRLIYYSQIVNDFQKGDIAEGYSVSREKKESFPLTVTSAQKNPTAFYLCASSISQGGYQPQHFGDGTRLSIL.

The V and J genes are TRBV6-1 and TRBJ1-4; no clear D gene. V lost 5 bases and J lost 5, with 6 bases in between. Germline lookup yields CDR1 MNHNS and CDR2 SASEGT. CDR3 length equals 12 residues. CDR3 amino acids: CASSRSNEKLFF. The CDR3 nucleotides read TGTGCCAGCAGTCGGAGCAATGAAAAACTGTTTTTT.

This clonotype was detected many times. V usage is TRBV28 and J usage is TRBJ2-2, with D maybe TRBD2 (6 bases). Trimming stripped 5 bases from V and 1 base from J, with 14 bases between. The CDR3 extends over 16 amino acids. Germline loops: CDR1 MDHEN, CDR2 SYDVKM. The CDR3 nucleotides read TGTGCCAGCAGTGGCCAGCTAGCGCGGAACACCGGGGAGCTGTTTTTT. Translated, it gives CASSGQLARNTGELFF.

The chain couples TRBV27 to TRBJ1-1, with 11 bases that match TRBD1. Trimming at V came to 4 bases and at J to 4 bases, leaving 14 bases not matched to a gene. Germline CDR1 and CDR2: MNHEY and SMNVEV (reference sequence). The CDR3 sequence is 18 residues long. In DNA form, the CDR3 reads TGTGCCAGCAGTTCTTGGTCAACTTGGGGGACAGGGGGCACTGAAGCTTTCTTT. Protein sequence: CASSSWSTWGTGGTEAFF.

This clonotype was found a few times. This sequence joins TRBV20-1 and TRBJ2-7, with unresolved D. The CDR3 covers 18 residues. The ends were cut back, 2 bases at V and 3 bases at J, with 26 bases in the middle. The germline V gene encodes CDR1 DFQATT and CDR2 SNEGSKA (reference sequence). CDR3 in amino acids: CSARPWRGSLVFNYEQYF. CDR3 sequence (DNA): TGCAGTGCTAGACCCTGGAGAGGCTCCCTAGTCTTCAACTACGAGCAGTACTTC.

This clonotype has more than one count but fewer than ten. The V and J genes are TRBV24-1 and TRBJ1-2; 8 bases are shared with TRBD1. Trimming removed 3 bases from V and 4 bases from J; junction bases left unmatched: 12. Germline CDR1 reads KGHDR; CDR2 reads SFDVKD. The CDR3 consists of 17 residues. Here the CDR3 DNA reads TGTGCCACCAGTGATCGGAAGGGACAGGAAAAAACCTATGGCTACACCTTC. As protein: CATSDRKGQEKTYGYTF.

This clonotype was recorded many times. The chain is built from TRBV24-1 and TRBJ2-4; 11 positions match TRBD2. V lost 4 bases and J lost 7; bases outside the gene matches: 5. Germline CDR1 reads KGHDR; CDR2 reads SFDVKD. The CDR3 is 15 amino acids. The CDR3 DNA sequence: TGTGCCACCAGTGACCCCGGGACTAGCGGCAACATTCAGTACTTC. It yields the protein CATSDPGTSGNIQYF.

This rearrangement joins TRBV19 to TRBJ1-2, with D tentatively TRBD1 (5 bases). The CDR3 spans 16 residues. V shed 7 bases and J shed 4 bases, with 22 bases lying between them. Germline CDR1 reads LNHDA; CDR2 reads SQIVND (reference sequence). For the CDR3, the DNA is TGTGCCAGTATCCCTGCCTCAAACGCAGGGACCTATGGCTACACCTTC. Translated, it gives CASIPASNAGTYGYTF. The full variable domain, in which reference TRBV19 and TRBJ1-2 provide the parts outside the CDR3, is DGGITQSPKYLFRKEGQNVTLSCEQNLNHDAMYWYRQDPGQGLRLIYYSQIVNDFQKGDIAEGYSVSREKKESFPLTVTSAQKNPTAFYLCASIPASNAGTYGYTFGSGTRLTVV.

This clonotype was detected only a few times. This chain joins TRBV6-1 and TRBJ1-1; the match to TRBD1 covers 7 bases. J lost 0 bases, V lost 6 bases, and 7 bases had no gene match. The length of the CDR3 is 15 residues. CDR1 is MNHNS, CDR2 SASEGT, per germline. CDR3 sequence (DNA): TGTGCCAGCAGAACCAGACAGGGTTTGAACACTGAAGCTTTCTTT. Encoded protein: CASRTRQGLNTEAFF.

This clonotype was observed at least ten times. The chain couples TRBV20-1 to TRBJ2-4; D uncertain. The V end lost 0 bases, the J end lost 0 bases, and 12 bases lay between the germline ends. The CDR3 consists of 16 residues. The germline V gene has CDR1 DFQATT and CDR2 SNEGSKA (reference sequence). The CDR3 DNA follows: TGCAGTGCTAGAGATTTACAGATTCTAGCCAAAAACATTCAGTACTTC. Amino acid sequence: CSARDLQILAKNIQYF.

The table lists this clonotype with a few counts. The chain links TRBV2 to TRBJ2-2; D not resolved. Germline CDR1 is SNHLY and CDR2 is FYNNEI. V was cut by 4 bases and J by 3 bases, with 12 bases left in between. The CDR3 consists of 15 residues. The CDR3 DNA is TGTGCCAGCAGTGCTTTAGTCTCCGACACCGGGGAGCTGTTTTTT. Protein product: CASSALVSDTGELFF.

The sample holds a few counts of this clonotype. V is TRBV20-1 and J is TRBJ2-5; D possibly corresponds to TRBD1 (5 bases). CDR1 and CDR2 from the germline V gene are DFQATT and SNEGSKA (reference sequence). Between the trimmed V and J ends, which lost 3 bases and 2 bases, there was a span of 10 bases. The CDR3 runs to 13 residues. The CDR3 spells CSASWGGQETQYF. Written as DNA, the CDR3 is TGCAGTGCTAGCTGGGGCGGACAAGAGACCCAGTACTTC.

The table lists this clonotype with many counts. V gene TRBV12-5 combines with J gene TRBJ1-2; 8 positions match TRBD1. This CDR3 is built from 14 residues. With V trimmed by 0 bases and J by 4 bases, 1 base remained unmatched. Looked up from germline, CDR1 is LGHNT and CDR2 is FRNRAP. CDR3 residues: CASGLVTGGYGYTF. The DNA for the CDR3 is TGTGCTAGTGGTTTGGTAACAGGGGGCTATGGCTACACCTTC.

This clonotype has ten or more counts. V and J are TRBV3-1 and TRBJ2-7; D remains ambiguous. Germline assignment: CDR1 LGHDT and CDR2 YNNKEL (reference sequence). The CDR3 totals 13 residues. V was clipped by 0 bases and J by 4 bases, with 7 bases between them. The DNA for the CDR3 is TGTGCCAGCAGCCAAGATCTCCCTTACGAGCAGTACTTC. Protein sequence: CASSQDLPYEQYF.

This clonotype was detected a few times. The V call is TRBV14, the J call TRBJ2-7; D gene unclear. The CDR3 extends over 16 amino acids. Between the trimmed V and J ends, which lost 4 bases and 0 bases, there was a span of 16 bases. Germline CDR1 is SGHDN and CDR2 is FVKESK. The CDR3 nucleotides are TGTGCCAGCAGCCCTACAGAACCAGTTAACTCCTACGAGCAGTACTTC. It encodes CASSPTEPVNSYEQYF.

The chain has TRBV20-1 and TRBJ2-7, with D possibly matching TRBD1 (5 bases). Germline-derived CDR1 and CDR2 are DFQATT and SNEGSKA (reference sequence). V gave up 6 bases and J gave up 3 bases, with 15 bases separating them. The CDR3 length is 13 residues. CDR3 coding DNA: TGCAGTGCCCGCCCGGACAAGGACTACGAGCAGTACTTC. This encodes CSARPDKDYEQYF.

This clonotype was picked up a small number of times. The V call is TRBV5-1, the J call TRBJ2-7; 8 bases agree with TRBD1. V lost 0 bases and J lost 6; bases outside the gene matches: 5. This CDR3 has 14 amino acids. CDR1 and CDR2 (germline): SGHRS, YFSETQ. CDR3 in DNA: TGCGCCAGCAGCTTGGCACGGACAGGGATCGAGCAGTACTTC. Amino acids: CASSLARTGIEQYF.

The CDR3 region is CASGPGQGKETQYF. CDR3 coding DNA: TGTGCCAGCGGTCCAGGACAGGGAAAAGAGACCCAGTACTTC. The J gene is TRBJ2-5, the V gene TRBV28; 8 bases are a match to TRBD1. This CDR3 is built from 14 residues. With V trimmed by 8 bases and J by 3 bases, 8 bases remained unmatched. Germline CDR1 and CDR2: MDHEN and SYDVKM.

This clonotype was detected ten times or more. V is TRBV11-2 and J is TRBJ2-2; D might be TRBD1 (6 bases). In germline, CDR1 is SGHAT, CDR2 FQNNGV. Trimming shortened V by 4 bases and J by 8 bases, and 8 bases separated the two germline ends. The CDR3 is 12 residues long. The CDR3 protein is CASSSDRGELFF. CDR3 DNA: TGTGCCAGCAGCTCCGACAGGGGGGAGCTGTTTTTT.

This clonotype was picked up many times. J is TRBJ2-7 and V is TRBV28; 10 bases line up with TRBD1. The CDR3 consists of 16 residues. Germline V gene sequence: CDR1 MDHEN, CDR2 SYDVKM. V was clipped by 5 bases and J by 1 base; unmatched bases: 8. The CDR3 DNA is TGTGCCAGCAGTGATCGTGGGACAGGGGCTTCCTACGAGCAGTACTTC. Amino acid sequence: CASSDRGTGASYEQYF.

The rearrangement joins TRBV12-3 or TRBV12-4 to TRBJ2-5; 11 nucleotides match TRBD2. This CDR3 is 16 amino acids long. Trimming took 1 base from V and 2 from J; bases not matched to a gene: 3. CDR3 coding DNA: TGTGCCAGCAGTTTAGACGCTAGCGGGAGGCAAGAGACCCAGTACTTC. It specifies CASSLDASGRQETQYF.